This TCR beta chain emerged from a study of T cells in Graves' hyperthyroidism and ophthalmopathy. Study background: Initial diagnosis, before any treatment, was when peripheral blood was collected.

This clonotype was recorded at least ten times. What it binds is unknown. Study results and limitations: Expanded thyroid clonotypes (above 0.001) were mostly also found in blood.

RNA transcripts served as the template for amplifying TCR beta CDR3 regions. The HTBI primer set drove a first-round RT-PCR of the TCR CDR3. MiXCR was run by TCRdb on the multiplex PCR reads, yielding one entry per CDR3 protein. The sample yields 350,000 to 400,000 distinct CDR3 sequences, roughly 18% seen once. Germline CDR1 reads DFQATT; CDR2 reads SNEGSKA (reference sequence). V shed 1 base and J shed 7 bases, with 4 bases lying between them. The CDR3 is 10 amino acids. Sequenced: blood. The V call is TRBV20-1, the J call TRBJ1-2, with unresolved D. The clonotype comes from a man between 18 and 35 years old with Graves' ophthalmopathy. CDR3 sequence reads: CSARGAGYTF. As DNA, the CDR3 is TGCAGTGCTAGAGGTGCTGGCTACACCTTC.